This T cell receptor (beta chain) was profiled in a study of PD-1 blockade in classical Hodgkin lymphoma. Deletions cut 1 base from V and 6 bases from J, with 10 bases between. CDR1 and CDR2 (germline): SGHVS, FNYEAQ. This CDR3 spans 14 amino acids. Notes on the study in general: After ASCT, patients who started nivolumab under 1 year later were excluded. Complete responders' baseline diversity resembled that of newly diagnosed patients. A significant rise in TCR diversity by C4D1 was seen for CD4+ but not CD8+ cells.

Remarks on this clone: What it recognizes is unknown.

Clones were sequenced by immunoSEQ multiplex PCR, and TCRdb holds only the in-frame ones, with some missing. The repertoire holds 24,000 or so clones, with 80% as singletons. Every patient was affected by relapse after autologous stem cell transplantation, while exposure to brentuximab vedotin was not uniform. Under best response, outcomes were complete response, partial response or progressive disease. The input for sequencing was peripheral blood mononuclear cells (PBMCs), taken before the second cycle of nivolumab. This chain connects TRBV7-6 to TRBJ2-1; tentative D call: TRBD1 (5 bases). This TCR derives from a human donor with classical Hodgkin lymphoma. CDR3: CASSLVRGPNEQFF. The CDR3 DNA reads as TGTGCCAGCAGCTTAGTAAGGGGCCCCAATGAGCAGTTCTTC.